This TCR beta chain is from a study of regulatory T cells in long-lasting Graves disease. Points from the study as a whole: Study of thyroid tissue was not done, with only peripheral blood studied.

Trimming stripped 4 bases from V and 0 bases from J, with 9 bases between. CDR3 length: 14 amino acids. Germline CDR1 is LGHNA and CDR2 is YNFKEQ. Specified time point: newly diagnosed GD, antithyroid drugs for less than 3 months. From RNA extracted from PBMCs, the TCR library was made. An endocrinology department in Xi'an, China, supplied the patients. Construction of the TCR beta libraries employed iRepertoire HTBI primers in conjunction with Arm-PCR of CDR3 regions. One entry per CDR3 protein, called by TCRdb with MiXCR from the multiplex PCR reads. The table records a few hundred thousand distinct CDR3 sequences, around 15% of them present only once. As concerns this clonotype: What it recognizes is unknown.

These data were also reused for a study on T cells in Graves' hyperthyroidism and ophthalmopathy. In that study: Blood held most thyroid clonotypes expanded above 0.001 frequency. A median around 6.4 months before onset, the model predicted ophthalmopathy.

The receptor was derived from a woman aged 18-30 years with Graves disease. V gene TRBV4-2 combines with J gene TRBJ1-2, with no clear D. The source was peripheral blood mononuclear cells (PBMCs), collected at new diagnosis, from a patient treated with antithyroid drugs. The CDR3 region is CASSPRNSNYGYTF. CDR3 DNA: TGTGCCAGCAGCCCAAGAAATTCTAACTATGGCTACACCTTC.